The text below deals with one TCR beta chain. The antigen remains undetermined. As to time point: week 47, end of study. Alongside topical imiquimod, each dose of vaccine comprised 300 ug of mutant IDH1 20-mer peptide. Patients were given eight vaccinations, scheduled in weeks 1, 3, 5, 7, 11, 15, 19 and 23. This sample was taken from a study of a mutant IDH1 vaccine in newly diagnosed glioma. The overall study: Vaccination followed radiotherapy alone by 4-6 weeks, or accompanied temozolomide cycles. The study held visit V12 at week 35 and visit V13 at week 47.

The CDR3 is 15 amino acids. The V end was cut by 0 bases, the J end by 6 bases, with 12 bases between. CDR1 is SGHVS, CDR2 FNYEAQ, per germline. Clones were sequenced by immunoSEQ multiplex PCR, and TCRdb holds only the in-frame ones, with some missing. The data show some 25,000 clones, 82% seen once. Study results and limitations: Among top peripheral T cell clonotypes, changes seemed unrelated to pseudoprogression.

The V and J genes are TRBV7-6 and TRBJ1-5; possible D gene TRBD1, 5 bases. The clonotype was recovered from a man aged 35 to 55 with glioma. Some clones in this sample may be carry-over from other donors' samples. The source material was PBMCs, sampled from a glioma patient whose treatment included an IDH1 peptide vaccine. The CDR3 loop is CASSLAAGGGQPQHF. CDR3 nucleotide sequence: TGTGCCAGCAGCTTAGCGGCGGGGGGAGGTCAGCCCCAGCATTTT.